This T cell receptor (beta chain) was profiled in a study of cytomegalovirus exposure and HLA in healthy donors. PCR involved 60 Vbeta and 13 Jbeta primers. Authors' methods: An analysis performed later counted about 80 million unique TCR beta chains (approximately 12 million of them shared). Using immunoSEQ multiplex PCR, the repertoire was profiled, and TCRdb retains in-frame clones only, with some absent. Clone size and V and J calls were adopted from that table, with D and trimming inferred from the DNA. The sample contains more than 95,000 clones, about four fifths of which appear only once. Whole-study results and caveats: Roughly uniform depth of sequencing across donors was assumed in presence/absence analyses. Among the sequence variants, a highly shared cluster was likely an artifact of sequencing. Usually a TCR sequence was rare, but some public TCRs were found in many donors.

Per germline, CDR1 GTSNPN and CDR2 SVGIG (reference sequence). The CDR3 length is 13 residues. Trimming stripped 0 bases from V and 0 bases from J, with 6 bases between. Comment on this clone: Antigen specificity is unknown.

The V gene is TRBV30, the J gene TRBJ2-7; D not resolved. The sequence was obtained from a woman between 40 and 50 years old in good health and CMV-seropositive. Material: PBMCs. The CDR3 spells CAWSVSDSYEQYF. The DNA of the CDR3 is TGTGCCTGGAGTGTAAGCGACTCCTACGAGCAGTACTTC.